One sample yielded the 25 T cell receptor beta chains listed below, sequenced in a study of blood T cell repertoires in COVID-19. Measured with immunoSEQ multiplex PCR; TCRdb has only the in-frame clones, and not every one. This table has about 150,000 clones, more than 85% appearing once. Sequencing was performed on peripheral blood. These receptors all come from a man in his sixties with COVID-19, enrolled during active disease.

V and J are TRBV7-2 and TRBJ2-2; 9 bases fit TRBD1. J gave up 7 bases and V 4 bases, and 7 bases lay outside the gene matches. This CDR3 region has 15 residues. The germline V gene encodes CDR1 SGHTA and CDR2 FQGNSA. The CDR3 DNA is TGTGCCAGCAGCTGGCTAGGACAGGGGATCGGGGAGCTGTTTTTT. It codes for CASSWLGQGIGELFF.

The V and J genes are TRBV6-5 and TRBJ1-5; 9 nucleotides line up with TRBD1. V lost 4 bases, J lost 2 bases, and 6 bases stayed unmatched. The V gene's germline CDR1 is MNHEY and CDR2 SVGAGI. The CDR3 extends over 16 amino acids. The CDR3, as DNA: TGTGCCAGCAGTTTACAGGGGGCGTTGGGCAATCAGCCCCAGCATTTT. This gives the protein CASSLQGALGNQPQHF.

The chain links TRBV3-1 (or the pseudogene TRBV3-2) to TRBJ1-2; 8 nucleotides line up with TRBD1. J gave up 7 bases and V 4 bases, and 11 bases lay outside the gene matches. Germline CDR1 LGHDT, CDR2 YNNKEL (reference sequence). The CDR3 length is 15 residues. The CDR3 bases are TGTGCCAGCAGCCCTCCCGGACAGGGAACGAGTGGCTACACCTTC. Protein: CASSPPGQGTSGYTF.

This clone was observed a few times. This chain uses TRBV27 with TRBJ2-5, with a tentative D call TRBD1 (6 bases). The CDR3 contains 14 residues. V was pared by 6 bases and J by 2 bases, with 13 bases between. Looked up from germline, CDR1 is MNHEY and CDR2 is SMNVEV (reference sequence). The CDR3 sequence is CASRQTGEQETQYF. The CDR3 DNA is TGTGCCAGCAGACAGACAGGCGAACAAGAGACCCAGTACTTC.

The J gene is TRBJ1-2, the V gene TRBV18, with 7 positions matching TRBD1. This CDR3 has 16 amino acids. From germline, CDR1 is KGHSH and CDR2 LQKENI. Unmatched junction bases numbered 13, after V lost 3 bases and J lost 6 bases. CDR3 DNA: TGTGCCAGCTCACCTGGTAGTGACAGGGTTTATCATGGCTACACCTTC. It yields the protein CASSPGSDRVYHGYTF.

The chain uses TRBV9 and TRBJ1-1, with no clear D. The germline V gene has CDR1 SGDLS and CDR2 YYNGEE. Trimming removed 4 bases from V and 1 base from J, with 14 bases in between. The CDR3 totals 15 residues. CDR3: CASSSSVGQNTEAFF. The CDR3 DNA sequence: TGTGCCAGCAGCTCAAGCGTCGGCCAGAACACTGAAGCTTTCTTT.

This rearrangement joins TRBV5-4 to TRBJ2-4, with TRBD1 matching 10 bases. CDR3 length: 16 amino acids. From germline, CDR1 is SGHNT and CDR2 YYREEE (reference sequence). V shed 1 base, J shed 0 bases, and the junction held 1 base outside the gene matches. CDR3 bases: TGTGCCAGCAGCTTGAGGGACAGGGGAGCCAAAAACATTCAGTACTTC. It is translated as CASSLRDRGAKNIQYF. Based on the CDR3 plus reference TRBV5-4 and TRBJ2-4, the full variable domain is ETGVTQSPTHLIKTRGQQVTLRCSSQSGHNTVSWYQQALGQGPQFIFQYYREEENGRGNFPPRFSGLQFPNYSSELNVNALELDDSALYLCASSLRDRGAKNIQYFGAGTRLSVL.

This clone was found a few times. The chain has TRBV6-2 or TRBV6-3 and TRBJ2-1, with 8 bases fitting TRBD2. Trimming took 5 bases from V and 10 from J; bases not matched to a gene: 13. Looked up from germline, CDR1 is MNHEY and CDR2 is SVGEGT. The CDR3 is 15 residues long. CDR3 protein: CASSRGGSGSNEQFF. The CDR3 bases are TGTGCCAGCAGTCGGGGGGGGAGCGGTTCAAACGAGCAGTTCTTC.

The J gene is TRBJ1-1, the V gene TRBV7-9; no definite D call. The CDR3 consists of 13 residues. V shed 2 bases and J shed 1 base, with 5 bases lying between them. Germline CDR1 and CDR2: SEHNR and FQNEAQ (reference sequence). CDR3 in amino acids: CASSLIGNTEAFF. The CDR3, as DNA: TGTGCCAGCAGCTTAATCGGGAACACTGAAGCTTTCTTT.

Regarding this clone: A read error may account for a junction end that differs from germline. This rearrangement joins TRBV7-7 to TRBJ2-2, with D perhaps TRBD2 (6 bases). Per the germline V gene, CDR1 is SSHAT and CDR2 is FNYEAQ (reference sequence). The CDR3 length is 15 residues. This chain's CDR3 is CASSLGRGSTGELFF. The CDR3 DNA follows: TGTGCTAGCAGCTTAGGGCGGGGATCAACCGGGGAGCTGTTTTTT.

The chain combines TRBV5-5 with TRBJ2-1, with 7 bases fitting TRBD2. The CDR3 covers 18 residues. In germline, CDR1 is SGHKS, CDR2 YYEKEE (reference sequence). The V gene end was trimmed by 0 bases and the J gene end by 6 bases; junction bases not matched to a gene: 15. CDR3 in DNA: TGTGCCAGCAGCTTGGTCGGACTAGGGCATGTCGTCGGCAATGAGCAGTTCTTC. This codes for CASSLVGLGHVVGNEQFF.

The chain is built from TRBV27 and TRBJ2-7; TRBD2 matches 7 bases. Germline loops: CDR1 MNHEY, CDR2 SMNVEV (reference sequence). The CDR3 contains 13 residues. V shed 10 bases, J shed 4 bases, and the junction held 10 bases outside the gene matches. The CDR3 sequence is CATGGLAVYEQYF. The CDR3 DNA reads as TGTGCCACCGGTGGGCTAGCGGTGTACGAGCAGTACTTC.

The gene calls are TRBV6-6 and TRBJ1-6; 10 bases align to TRBD1. With 6 bases clipped from V and 10 bases from J, the junction kept 9 bases outside the gene matches. Germline V gene data show CDR1 as MNHNY and CDR2 as SVGAGI (reference sequence). The CDR3 has 15 residues. CDR3 loop: CASRGSGQGESPLHF. CDR3 nucleotides: TGTGCCAGCAGGGGGTCCGGACAGGGGGAATCACCCCTCCACTTT.

This sequence joins TRBV18 and TRBJ2-3; possible D gene TRBD2, 6 bases. The CDR3 loop spans 14 amino acids. V was pared by 4 bases and J by 6 bases, with 14 bases between. Per the germline V gene, CDR1 is KGHSH and CDR2 is LQKENI. This CDR3 reads CASSRGASRDTQYF. CDR3 DNA sequence: TGTGCCAGCTCACGCGGGGCCTCGAGGGATACGCAGTATTTT.

The rearrangement links TRBV6-6 to TRBJ1-5, with TRBD1 matching over 12 bases. J gave up 5 bases and V 5 bases, and 13 bases lay outside the gene matches. The CDR3 extends over 18 amino acids. CDR1 is MNHNY, CDR2 SVGAGI, per germline (reference sequence). The CDR3 protein is CASSPGRRGTGGHQPQHF. The CDR3 DNA reads TGTGCCAGCAGTCCAGGGCGGCGCGGGACAGGGGGCCATCAGCCCCAGCATTTT.

V is TRBV25-1 and J is TRBJ2-7, with D maybe TRBD2 (6 bases). This CDR3 has 12 residues. Germline-derived CDR1 and CDR2 are MGHDK and SYGVNS. V lost 6 bases and J 4 bases, leaving 10 bases between the germline ends. This CDR3 is CASSVGRYEQYF. The DNA of the CDR3 is TGTGCCAGCAGCGTAGGGAGGTACGAGCAGTACTTC.

This chain joins TRBV29-1 and TRBJ2-2, with 10 bases lining up with TRBD2. The CDR3 sequence is 15 residues long. V shed 7 bases, J shed 4 bases, and the junction held 9 bases outside the gene matches. Germline assignment: CDR1 SQVTM and CDR2 ANQGSEA. The CDR3 spells CSAQIWTSGTGELFF. The CDR3 DNA is TGCAGCGCCCAAATATGGACTAGCGGCACCGGGGAGCTGTTTTTT.

J is TRBJ1-2 and V is TRBV15; 9 nucleotides agree with TRBD1. CDR1 and CDR2 from the germline V gene are LNHNV and YYDKDF (reference sequence). J gave up 7 bases and V 5 bases, and 8 bases lay outside the gene matches. The CDR3 length is 14 residues. CDR3: CATSPRTGEGGYTF. The CDR3 DNA is TGTGCCACCAGCCCACGGACAGGGGAAGGTGGCTACACCTTC.

This clone turned up a few times. The chain is built from TRBV7-3 and TRBJ1-1, with D tentatively TRBD1 (6 bases). The germline V gene encodes CDR1 SGHTA and CDR2 FQGTGA. V lost 5 bases, J lost 1 base, and 11 bases lay in between. This CDR3 region has 14 residues. In nucleotides, the CDR3 is TGTGCCAGCAGCCCGGGACACCAGAACACTGAAGCTTTCTTT. Translated: CASSPGHQNTEAFF.

This clone appeared a few times. This sequence joins TRBV29-1 and TRBJ1-4, with 7 bases lining up with TRBD1. Trimming took 2 bases from V and 7 from J; bases not matched to a gene: 10. The germline gives CDR1 SQVTM, CDR2 ANQGSEA. This CDR3 region has 15 residues. CDR3 loop: CSVELRGGKGEKLFF. For the CDR3, the DNA is TGCAGCGTTGAATTAAGAGGGGGCAAAGGTGAAAAACTGTTTTTT.

Concerning this clone: At the DNA level, this CDR3 is encoded by other sequences in the same sample as well. The chain recombines TRBV6-5 with TRBJ1-5, with a possible D match to TRBD1 (6 bases). Germline CDR1 MNHEY, CDR2 SVGAGI. V dropped 0 bases and J dropped 2 bases, with 8 bases sitting between them. This CDR3 has 15 residues. The chain's CDR3 is CASSYSQGGNQPQHF. The DNA for the CDR3 is TGTGCCAGCAGTTACTCACAGGGAGGCAATCAGCCCCAGCATTTT.

The chain recombines TRBV21-1 with TRBJ1-2; the DNA was not compared with TRBD1, the D call given in the table. TRBV21-1 corresponds to a pseudogene. This CDR3 is 17 amino acids long. The CDR3 DNA reads as TGTGCCAGCAGCAAAGAGGGGATTCTCGGGCTCCATTATGGCTACACCTTC. This encodes CASSKEGILGLHYGYTF.

The rearrangement uses TRBV5-1 and TRBJ2-7; TRBD1 aligns across 7 bases. The CDR3 contains 15 residues. V lost 2 bases and J lost 4; bases outside the gene matches: 9. Per the germline V gene, CDR1 is SGHRS and CDR2 is YFSETQ. CDR3 region: CASSLRDRVTYEQYF. The CDR3 coding sequence is TGCGCCAGCAGCTTACGAGACAGGGTAACATACGAGCAGTACTTC.

The rearrangement uses TRBV24-1 and TRBJ2-7, with 7 bases that match TRBD1. CDR1 and CDR2 from the germline V gene are KGHDR and SFDVKD. This CDR3 contains 16 residues. The J segment lost 2 bases and the V segment lost 4 bases, leaving 10 bases of the junction unmatched. The CDR3 protein is CATSDAGTAMPYEQYF. CDR3 coding DNA: TGTGCCACCAGTGACGCCGGGACAGCGATGCCCTACGAGCAGTACTTC.

V usage is TRBV7-9 and J usage is TRBJ1-5, with D possibly matching TRBD1 (5 bases). In germline, CDR1 is SEHNR, CDR2 FQNEAQ (reference sequence). The CDR3 runs to 15 residues. The V and J ends lost 5 bases and 10 bases respectively, with 21 bases between them. DNA of the CDR3: TGTGCCAGCAGCCCGGGGGGACCCATGACGGGCCCCCAGCATTTT. It yields the protein CASSPGGPMTGPQHF.